A single sample gave rise to the 18 T cell receptor beta chains below, sequenced in a study of kidney transplant recipient with SARS-CoV-2 infection. TCRdb reprocessed the reads via MiXCR and lists one record per CDR3 protein. The sample yields roughly 250,000 distinct CDR3 sequences, around 30% seen once. The sample here was a blood sample, taken at baseline and on day 111 from a kidney transplant recipient. These receptors came from a male patient aged 30 to 39 who had COVID-19 and was a kidney transplant recipient. Some T cells may have originated in the graft donor.

In its sample, this clonotype was seen many times. The chain recombines TRBV6-6 with TRBJ1-2, with D possibly TRBD1 on 6 matching bases. There are 13 residues in the CDR3. Germline-derived CDR1 and CDR2 are MNHNY and SVGAGI (reference sequence). V gave up 8 bases and J gave up 6 bases, with 16 bases separating them. The CDR3 sequence: CASGQGGSNGYTF. CDR3 coding DNA: TGTGCCAGCGGCCAAGGGGGTTCGAATGGCTACACCTTC.

Notes on this clonotype: This may be a read error: a much more frequent sequence differs by one nucleotide. The chain is built from TRBV6-5 and TRBJ1-1, with D perhaps TRBD1 (5 bases). Germline assignment: CDR1 MNHEY and CDR2 SVGAGI. This CDR3 contains 11 residues. The ends were cut back, 6 bases at V and 10 bases at J, with 12 bases in the middle. CDR3 residues: CASSKRGVAFF. CDR3 DNA: TGTGCCAGCAGCAAAAGAGGGGTAGCTTTCTTT.

The chain links TRBV4-3 to TRBJ2-3; TRBD2 matches at 15 bases. This CDR3 has 19 amino acids. J was trimmed by 4 bases and V by 0 bases; bases with no gene match: 8. Germline V CDR1 and CDR2: LGHNA, YSLEER. In nucleotides, the CDR3 is TGCGCCAGCAGCCAAGATTCCCCCGGACTAGCGGGGGGGGCAGATACGCAGTATTTT. Residues: CASSQDSPGLAGGADTQYF.

This clonotype has just one count. This could be a read error, since a much larger clone is one nucleotide away. The chain recombines TRBV3-1 with TRBJ1-6; D remains unclear. The CDR3 covers 18 residues. CDR1 and CDR2 from the germline V gene are LGHDT and YNNKEL (reference sequence). DNA of the CDR3: TGTGCCAGCAGCTCCACATCCCATTTCATACATCATAATCCACCCCTCCACTTT. Its translation is CASSSTSHFIHHNPPLHF.

Concerning this clonotype itself: A clone one base away is much larger, so this may be a read error. J is TRBJ1-3 and V is TRBV6-5, with 7 nucleotides matching TRBD1. Germline loops: CDR1 MNHEY, CDR2 SVGAGI. This CDR3 comprises 15 residues. CDR3 sequence reads: CASSTAGGQRNAIYF. The CDR3 DNA reads as TGTGCCAGCAGTACTGCCGGGGGACAGCGAAACGCCATATATTTT.

This clonotype was seen many times. This chain uses TRBV10-3 with TRBJ1-4, with TRBD1 matching 9 bases. V shed 8 bases, J shed 4 bases, and the junction held 14 bases outside the gene matches. CDR1 and CDR2 from the germline V gene are ENHRY and SYGVKD. The CDR3 is made up of 17 amino acids. DNA of the CDR3: TGTGCCATCCCACACCGGGACAGGGTGACCCTTAATGAAAAACTGTTTTTT. It specifies CAIPHRDRVTLNEKLFF.

This clonotype came up many times. The chain carries TRBV5-6 and TRBJ1-2; possible D gene TRBD1, 5 bases. In germline, CDR1 is SGHDT, CDR2 YYEEEE. The CDR3 has 13 residues. Trimming cost V 0 bases and J 4 bases, with 7 bases left between them. CDR3 loop: CASSLGQTYGYTF. Here the CDR3 DNA reads TGTGCCAGCAGCTTGGGACAGACCTATGGCTACACCTTC. The full variable domain, rest sourced from reference TRBV5-6 and TRBJ1-2, is DAGVTQSPTHLIKTRGQQVTLRCSPKSGHDTVSWYQQALGQGPQFIFQYYEEEERQRGNFPDRFSGHQFPNYSSELNVNALLLGDSALYLCASSLGQTYGYTFGSGTRLTVV.

A note on this clonotype: A read error is possible here, since a much larger clone lies one base away. The V call is TRBV7-2, the J call TRBJ2-7, with D possibly being TRBD2 (6 bases). This CDR3 has 16 residues. Germline V gene sequence: CDR1 SGHTA, CDR2 FQGNSA. Written as DNA, the CDR3 is TGTGCCGGCAGCTTAGCGGACTCCTCGAGCTCCTACGAGCAGTACTTC. This translates into CAGSLADSSSSYEQYF.

This clonotype has ten or more counts. The chain is built from TRBV7-6 and TRBJ2-1, with D maybe TRBD2 (6 bases). Trimming removed 5 bases from V and 4 bases from J, with 18 bases in between. Germline loops: CDR1 SGHVS, CDR2 FNYEAQ. The CDR3 loop spans 16 amino acids. In DNA form, the CDR3 reads TGTGCCAGCAGCCCCCGGGACTCTATTATTTACAATGAGCAGTTCTTC. It codes for CASSPRDSIIYNEQFF.

In regard to this clonotype: A junction boundary mismatches the germline segment, possibly from a read error. The chain joins TRBV7-9 to TRBJ1-2; the D is unclear. The CDR3 has 17 amino acids. Looked up from germline, CDR1 is SEHNR and CDR2 is FQNEAQ (reference sequence). CDR3 nucleotides: TGTGCCAGCAGCGCCCCACAGTACCATGGAAAGACCTATGGCTGCACCTTC. Protein sequence: CASSAPQYHGKTYGCTF.

Many counts were recorded for this clonotype. The chain links TRBV4-2 to TRBJ1-4; weak D call: TRBD1 (5 bases). Germline-derived CDR1 and CDR2 are LGHNA and YNFKEQ. V lost 3 bases, J lost 8 bases, and 19 bases lay in between. This CDR3 has 16 amino acids. This CDR3 reads CASSQALRLEGEKLFF. CDR3 DNA: TGTGCCAGCAGCCAGGCCCTACGCTTGGAGGGGGAAAAACTGTTTTTT.

On this clonotype: This may arise from a read error, as a much more abundant clone is one base away. The CDR3: CASSFLGGGSTDKQYF. The CDR3 DNA follows: TGTGCCAGCAGTTTTCTGGGCGGGGGAAGCACAGATAAGCAGTATTTT. The chain combines TRBV27 with TRBJ2-3, with 7 bases identical to TRBD2. Germline loops: CDR1 MNHEY, CDR2 SMNVEV (reference sequence). The length of the CDR3 is 16 residues.

As regards this clonotype: Since a much larger clone is just one base distant, this may be a read error. V is TRBV27 and J is TRBJ1-2, with 9 bases identical to TRBD1. Germline CDR1 and CDR2: MNHEY and SMNVEV (reference sequence). The CDR3 covers 14 residues. The CDR3 region is CPSSLFGTGYGYTF. CDR3 bases: TGTCCCAGCAGTTTATTTGGGACAGGGTACGGCTACACCTTC.

With respect to this clonotype: A clone one base away is much larger, so this may be a read error. The rearrangement uses TRBV10-3 and TRBJ2-5; unclear D gene. Germline CDR1 ENHRY, CDR2 SYGVKD. This CDR3 region has 16 residues. The CDR3 spells CVISEIPLGYEETQYF. In DNA, the CDR3 is TGTGTCATCAGTGAGATCCCATTGGGTTATGAAGAGACCCAGTACTTC.

The chain couples TRBV23-1 to TRBJ2-7; D possibly matches TRBD1 or TRBD2 (5 bases each). TRBV23-1 is annotated as an ORF whose role is uncertain. The V gene lost 5 bases and the J gene lost 7 bases, with 18 bases spanning the gap. This CDR3 is 14 amino acids long. CDR3 sequence (DNA): TGCGCCAGCAGTACGGCCCAGCCATGGGGGGAGCAGTACTTC. Protein sequence: CASSTAQPWGEQYF.

Ten or more counts support this clonotype. This rearrangement joins TRBV7-6 to TRBJ1-2; D unclear. The CDR3 contains 17 residues. Trimming took off 5 bases at V and 4 bases at J, with 23 bases between the two ends. Germline CDR1 and CDR2: SGHVS and FNYEAQ. Here the CDR3 reads CASSKANESRKTYGYTF. The CDR3 nucleotides are TGTGCCAGCAGCAAGGCAAATGAATCTCGAAAGACCTATGGCTACACCTTC.

In this sample, this clonotype turned up many times. The chain has TRBV14 and TRBJ2-2, with TRBD2 matching over 8 bases. The length of the CDR3 is 15 residues. V lost 2 bases to trimming and J lost 7 bases; unmatched junction nucleotides: 6. Germline CDR1 is SGHDN and CDR2 is FVKESK. CDR3 region: CASSQTGTSYGELFF. The CDR3 coding sequence is TGTGCCAGCAGCCAAACCGGGACTAGTTACGGGGAGCTGTTTTTT.

CDR3 amino acids: CASPTNIPGKTYGYTF. Written as DNA, the CDR3 is TGTGCCAGCCCGACCAACATACCAGGAAAGACCTATGGCTACACCTTC. This chain uses TRBV5-4 with TRBJ1-2; D is unclear. Per germline, CDR1 SGHNT and CDR2 YYREEE (reference sequence). The CDR3 spans 16 residues. V was shortened by 7 bases and J by 4 bases, with 23 bases between the two germline ends. Together with reference TRBV5-4 and TRBJ1-2, the CDR3 gives the full variable domain: ETGVTQSPTHLIKTRGQQVTLRCSSQSGHNTVSWYQQALGQGPQFIFQYYREEENGRGNFPPRFSGLQFPNYSSELNVNALELDDSALYLCASPTNIPGKTYGYTFGSGTRLTVV.